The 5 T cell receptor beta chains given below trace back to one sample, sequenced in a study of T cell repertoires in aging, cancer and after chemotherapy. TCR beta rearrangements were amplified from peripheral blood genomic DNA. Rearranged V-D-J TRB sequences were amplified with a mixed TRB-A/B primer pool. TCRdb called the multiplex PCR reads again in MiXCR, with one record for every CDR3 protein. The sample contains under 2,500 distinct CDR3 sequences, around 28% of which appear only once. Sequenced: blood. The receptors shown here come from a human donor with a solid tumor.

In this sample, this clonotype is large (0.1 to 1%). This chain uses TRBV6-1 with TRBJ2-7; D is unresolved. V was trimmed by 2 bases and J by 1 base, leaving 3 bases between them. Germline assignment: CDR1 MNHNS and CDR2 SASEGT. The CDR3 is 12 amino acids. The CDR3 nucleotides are TGTGCCAGCAGTGAACTATCCTACGAGCAGTACTTC. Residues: CASSELSYEQYF.

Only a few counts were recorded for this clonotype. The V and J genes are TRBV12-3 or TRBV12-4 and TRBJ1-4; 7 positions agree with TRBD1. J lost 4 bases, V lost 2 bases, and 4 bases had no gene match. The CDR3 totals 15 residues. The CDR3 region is CASSLTGASNEKLFF. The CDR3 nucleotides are TGTGCCAGCAGTTTAACAGGGGCGAGTAATGAAAAACTGTTTTTT.

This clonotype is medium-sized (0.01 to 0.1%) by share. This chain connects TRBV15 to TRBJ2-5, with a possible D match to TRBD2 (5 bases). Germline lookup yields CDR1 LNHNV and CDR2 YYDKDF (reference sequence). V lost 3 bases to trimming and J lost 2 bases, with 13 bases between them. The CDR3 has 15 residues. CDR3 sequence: CATSSGREKQETQYF. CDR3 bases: TGTGCCACCAGCAGTGGTCGGGAAAAACAAGAGACCCAGTACTTC.

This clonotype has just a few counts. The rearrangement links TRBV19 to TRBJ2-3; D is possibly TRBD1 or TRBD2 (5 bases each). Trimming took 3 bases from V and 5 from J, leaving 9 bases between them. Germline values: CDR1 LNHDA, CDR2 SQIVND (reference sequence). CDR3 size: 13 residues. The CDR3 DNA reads TGTGCCAGTAGTATTTTTGGGGGAGATACGCAGTATTTT. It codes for CASSIFGGDTQYF. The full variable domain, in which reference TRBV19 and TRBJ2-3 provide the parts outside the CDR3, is DGGITQSPKYLFRKEGQNVTLSCEQNLNHDAMYWYRQDPGQGLRLIYYSQIVNDFQKGDIAEGYSVSREKKESFPLTVTSAQKNPTAFYLCASSIFGGDTQYFGPGTRLTVL.

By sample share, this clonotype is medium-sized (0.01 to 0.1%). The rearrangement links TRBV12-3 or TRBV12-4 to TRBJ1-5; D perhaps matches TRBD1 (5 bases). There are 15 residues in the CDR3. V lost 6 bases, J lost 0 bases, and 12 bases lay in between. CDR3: CASRGTVNSNQPQHF. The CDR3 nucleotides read TGTGCCAGCAGAGGGACGGTTAATAGCAATCAGCCCCAGCATTTT.